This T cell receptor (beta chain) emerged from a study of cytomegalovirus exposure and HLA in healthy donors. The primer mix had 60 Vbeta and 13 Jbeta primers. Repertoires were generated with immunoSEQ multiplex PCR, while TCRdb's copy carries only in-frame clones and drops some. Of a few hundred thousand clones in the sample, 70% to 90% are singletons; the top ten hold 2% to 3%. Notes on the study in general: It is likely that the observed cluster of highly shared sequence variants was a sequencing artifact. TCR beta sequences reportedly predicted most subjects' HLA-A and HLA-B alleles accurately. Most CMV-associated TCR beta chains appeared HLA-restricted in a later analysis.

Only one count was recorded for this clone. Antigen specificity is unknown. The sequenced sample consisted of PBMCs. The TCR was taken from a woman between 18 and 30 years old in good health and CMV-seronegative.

This chain's CDR3 is CASSVTQGEAFF. For the CDR3, the DNA is TGTGCCAGCAGCGTAACTCAGGGGGAAGCTTTCTTT. The chain couples TRBV9 to TRBJ1-1; the D gene is possibly TRBD1 (6 bases). Trimming removed 1 base at V and 8 bases at J, with 9 bases between. Germline assignment: CDR1 SGDLS and CDR2 YYNGEE. The CDR3 covers 12 residues. Complete variable domain (other parts from reference TRBV9 and TRBJ1-1): DSGVTQTPKHLITATGQRVTLRCSPRSGDLSVYWYQQSLDQGLQFLIQYYNGEERAKGNILERFSAQQFPDLHSELNLSSLELGDSALYFCASSVTQGEAFFGQGTRLTVV.